This T cell receptor (beta chain) was sequenced during a study of blood T cells in healthy people across ages. For the second PCR, which ran for 7 to 11 cycles, a sample-barcoded 5' primer and a J-beta primer mix were used. Via MiXCR, TCRdb re-called the 5' RACE reads, giving one row per CDR3 protein. The table includes about 1.4 million distinct CDR3 sequences, approximately 59% detected once. V gave up 6 bases and J gave up 3 bases; unmatched junction bases: 7. This CDR3 is built from 15 residues. Germline assignment: CDR1 SEHNR and CDR2 FQNEAQ (reference sequence). V and J are TRBV7-9 and TRBJ2-3; 9 bases align to TRBD2. Sequencing input: blood. This clonotype originated in a man aged 18 to 29 in good health. This CDR3 reads CASRPGLAGTDTQYF. The CDR3 nucleotides read TGTGCCAGCAGGCCTGGGCTAGCGGGGACAGATACGCAGTATTTT.